Below, 5 T cell receptor beta chains from the same sample are listed, as sequenced in a study of neurological immune-mediated disorders. Documented time point: longitudinal time-point 2. From the 5' RACE reads, TCRdb called clonotypes with MiXCR, one entry per CDR3 protein. There are tens of thousands of distinct CDR3 sequences in the sample; roughly 10% occur only once, and around 12% lies in the top ten. Sequences were obtained from PBMCs. These TCRs come from a man aged 25-40 years in good health.

Many counts were recorded for this clonotype. The chain employs TRBV12-3 or TRBV12-4 and TRBJ1-5; TRBD1 agrees at 7 bases. This CDR3 comprises 14 residues. V was clipped by 4 bases and J by 5 bases; unmatched bases: 5. CDR3 residues: CASSSQGRDQPQHF. The CDR3 DNA reads TGTGCCAGCAGTTCACAGGGGCGGGATCAGCCCCAGCATTTT.

This clonotype was observed at least ten times. The gene calls are TRBV9 and TRBJ2-1; TRBD2 aligns across 9 bases. Germline CDR1 reads SGDLS; CDR2 reads YYNGEE. The CDR3 covers 15 residues. Trimming took 0 bases from V and 3 from J; bases not matched to a gene: 1. The CDR3 bases are TGTGCCAGCAGCGTAGGACTAGCGGTCTACAATGAGCAGTTCTTC. Translated, it gives CASSVGLAVYNEQFF. The full variable domain, its missing parts supplied by reference TRBV9 and TRBJ2-1, is DSGVTQTPKHLITATGQRVTLRCSPRSGDLSVYWYQQSLDQGLQFLIQYYNGEERAKGNILERFSAQQFPDLHSELNLSSLELGDSALYFCASSVGLAVYNEQFFGPGTRLTVL.

In this sample, this clonotype turned up many times. The chain links TRBV5-1 to TRBJ1-4, with D perhaps TRBD1 (5 bases). The V gene's germline CDR1 is SGHRS and CDR2 YFSETQ. This CDR3 contains 15 residues. V was shortened by 3 bases and J by 5 bases, with 14 bases between the two germline ends. CDR3 sequence reads: CASSSQTGSNEKLFF. The CDR3 DNA reads as TGCGCCAGCAGCTCTCAAACAGGCAGCAATGAAAAACTGTTTTTT.

This clonotype was seen many times. The CDR3 region has the DNA TGCAGTGCTAAGGAGGCGGGGGAGACCCAGTACTTC. Protein product: CSAKEAGETQYF. The chain links TRBV20-1 to TRBJ2-5, with a possible D match to TRBD2 (6 bases). Trimming left V 4 bases short and J 5 bases short, with 11 bases between. The CDR3 length is 12 residues. Germline CDR1 DFQATT, CDR2 SNEGSKA (reference sequence).

Many counts were recorded for this clonotype. The chain uses TRBV11-3 and TRBJ2-2, with 11 bases matching TRBD1. Germline values: CDR1 SGHNT, CDR2 YENEEA. The length of the CDR3 is 16 residues. With 5 bases clipped from V and 0 bases from J, the junction kept 2 bases outside the gene matches. The CDR3 region has the DNA TGTGCCAGCAGCCCGGGACAGGGGGCGAACACCGGGGAGCTGTTTTTT. Its protein is CASSPGQGANTGELFF.